Below, 8 T cell receptor beta chains from the same sample are listed, as sequenced in a study of blood T cell repertoires in COVID-19. The repertoire was sequenced with immunoSEQ multiplex PCR; TCRdb's copy has only in-frame clones and lacks some. This repertoire shows some 120,000 clones, 88% found once; its top ten account for less than 2%. Input material: peripheral blood. These receptor sequences come from a human donor in a cohort sampled during active COVID-19.

The chain links TRBV7-9 to TRBJ2-2; D is uncertain. The V and J ends lost 6 bases and 1 base respectively, with 21 bases between them. Germline CDR1 is SEHNR and CDR2 is FQNEAQ (reference sequence). CDR3 size: 18 residues. CDR3 sequence: CASSPRRLRAENTGELFF. For the CDR3, the DNA is TGTGCCAGCAGTCCCCGTCGGCTGCGCGCGGAGAACACCGGGGAGCTGTTTTTT.

This clone was detected a few times. The J gene is TRBJ1-1, the V gene TRBV6-5; no clear D gene. CDR1 is MNHEY and CDR2 is SVGAGI in the germline V gene. Trimming stripped 6 bases from V and 3 bases from J, with 11 bases between. The CDR3 sequence is 13 residues long. This CDR3 is CASSPLGDTEAFF. The CDR3 coding sequence is TGTGCCAGCAGCCCCTTAGGAGACACTGAAGCTTTCTTT.

This clone was detected only once. The chain employs TRBV3-1 (or the pseudogene TRBV3-2) and TRBJ1-2, with 12 bases identical to TRBD1. CDR1 and CDR2 (germline): LGHDT, YNNKEL (reference sequence). Germline trimming cut 1 base from V and 5 bases from J; bases unmatched to any gene: 5. This CDR3 contains 16 residues. The CDR3 reads CASSQVGQGARYGYTF. CDR3 nucleotides: TGTGCCAGCAGCCAAGTGGGACAGGGGGCTAGGTATGGCTACACCTTC.

This chain links TRBV6-5 with TRBJ1-1; D is undetermined. Trimming removed 6 bases at V and 1 base at J, with 12 bases between. Germline V CDR1 and CDR2: MNHEY, SVGAGI. The CDR3 consists of 14 residues. The CDR3 sequence: CASRPRGPNTEAFF. The CDR3 DNA follows: TGTGCCAGCAGGCCGAGAGGGCCGAACACTGAAGCTTTCTTT.

The genes are TRBV9 and TRBJ2-3, with D perhaps TRBD2 (6 bases). The CDR3 consists of 16 residues. Trimming cost V 0 bases and J 0 bases, with 11 bases left between them. Germline CDR1 is SGDLS and CDR2 is YYNGEE. The CDR3 loop reads CASSVEGGASTDTQYF. As DNA, the CDR3 is TGTGCCAGCAGCGTAGAGGGCGGGGCGAGCACAGATACGCAGTATTTT.

This chain joins TRBV5-1 and TRBJ1-3; D not certain. The CDR3 loop spans 15 amino acids. With 2 bases removed from V and 0 bases from J, the gap between germline ends came to 9 bases. Germline CDR1 reads SGHRS; CDR2 reads YFSETQ. The CDR3 spells CASSLTSSSGNTIYF. The CDR3 DNA reads as TGCGCCAGCAGCTTAACGTCGAGCTCTGGAAACACCATATATTTT.

The chain is built from TRBV19 and TRBJ1-1; no clear D. V shed 3 bases and J shed 1 base, with 6 bases lying between them. CDR1 LNHDA and CDR2 SQIVND come from the germline V gene (reference sequence). This CDR3 region has 13 residues. CDR3 in DNA: TGTGCCAGTAGTATCGAGGGGAACACTGAAGCTTTCTTT. This gives the protein CASSIEGNTEAFF.

The gene calls are TRBV5-1 and TRBJ1-6; D may be TRBD1 (5 bases). The CDR3 extends over 15 amino acids. The germline V and J ends were trimmed by 0 bases and 9 bases, with 13 bases remaining between them. Per the germline V gene, CDR1 is SGHRS and CDR2 is YFSETQ. The CDR3 reads CASSLGSQGFSPLHF. The CDR3 DNA follows: TGCGCCAGCAGCTTGGGGAGCCAGGGATTTTCACCCCTCCACTTT.